Presented here are 23 T cell receptor beta chains from one specimen sequenced in a study of control samples from healthy donors and cancer patients. Method: immunoSEQ multiplex PCR; TCRdb's copy keeps in-frame clones and lacks some. The table shows over 100,000 clones, with about nine tenths occurring only once. What was sequenced was blood. The receptors here all came from a man younger than 35 in good health.

The chain couples TRBV5-1 to TRBJ2-7; 11 bases map to TRBD1. Losses at the gene ends were 3 bases for V and 6 bases for J; bases not matched to a gene: 8. Germline assignment: CDR1 SGHRS and CDR2 YFSETQ. There are 15 residues in the CDR3. DNA for the CDR3: TGCGCCAGCAGCTGGGATTGGACAGGGGGCCGCGAGCAGTACTTC. This gives the protein CASSWDWTGGREQYF.

The chain uses TRBV5-4 and TRBJ2-7, with D tentatively TRBD1 (5 bases). Deletions cut 0 bases from V and 2 bases from J, with 12 bases between. The CDR3 loop spans 15 amino acids. Germline V gene sequence: CDR1 SGHNT, CDR2 YYREEE (reference sequence). CDR3 bases: TGTGCCAGCAGCTTGGCCTCGCAGGGTACCTACGAGCAGTACTTC. It specifies CASSLASQGTYEQYF.

This clone came up once. The chain carries TRBV9 and TRBJ1-1; TRBD1 agrees at 9 bases. Germline-derived CDR1 and CDR2 are SGDLS and YYNGEE. Losses at the gene ends were 3 bases for V and 4 bases for J; bases not matched to a gene: 10. The CDR3 runs to 16 residues. This CDR3 is CASSADRGVGRTEAFF. CDR3 nucleotides: TGTGCCAGCAGCGCAGACAGGGGGGTAGGTCGCACTGAAGCTTTCTTT.

This chain joins TRBV11-2 and TRBJ2-1, with D perhaps assigned TRBD1 or TRBD2 (6 bases each). Germline V lookup: CDR1 SGHAT, CDR2 FQNNGV. The CDR3 runs 16 residues. The V end lost 6 bases, the J end lost 0 bases, and 15 bases lay between the germline ends. This chain's CDR3 is CASSRRGDSSYNEQFF. The CDR3 bases are TGTGCCAGCAGTCGAAGGGGGGACTCCTCCTACAATGAGCAGTTCTTC. Supplemented by reference TRBV11-2 and TRBJ2-1, the full variable domain reads EAGVAQSPRYKIIEKRQSVAFWCNPISGHATLYWYQQILGQGPKLLIQFQNNGVVDDSQLPKDRFSAERLKGVDSTLKIQPAKLEDSAVYLCASSRRGDSSYNEQFFGPGTRLTVL.

The rearrangement joins TRBV11-2 to TRBJ1-5, with D uncertain. Germline V gene sequence: CDR1 SGHAT, CDR2 FQNNGV. With 2 bases removed from V and 0 bases from J, the gap between germline ends came to 8 bases. CDR3 length: 15 residues. CDR3 region: CASSLMGNSNQPQHF. Here the CDR3 DNA reads TGTGCCAGCAGCTTAATGGGAAATAGCAATCAGCCCCAGCATTTT.

V gene TRBV12-3 or TRBV12-4 combines with J gene TRBJ1-1; D remains ambiguous. This CDR3 comprises 12 residues. V dropped 0 bases and J dropped 5 bases, with 4 bases sitting between them. CDR3 coding DNA: TGTGCCAGCAGTTTAGCGGTTACTGAAGCTTTCTTT. Its translation is CASSLAVTEAFF.

J is TRBJ2-1 and V is TRBV3-1 (or the pseudogene TRBV3-2); D unclear. The CDR3 is 12 residues long. The V end was cut by 1 base, the J end by 8 bases, with 6 bases between. Germline loops: CDR1 LGHDT, CDR2 YNNKEL (reference sequence). The CDR3, as DNA: TGTGCCAGCAGCCAAGGTACGGATGAGCAGTTCTTC. This sequence encodes CASSQGTDEQFF.

The chain recombines TRBV5-1 with TRBJ2-1; TRBD1 matches 7 bases. Germline loops: CDR1 SGHRS, CDR2 YFSETQ. The V and J ends lost 0 bases and 0 bases, in that order; junction bases with no gene match: 3. The CDR3 extends over 16 amino acids. The CDR3 region has the DNA TGCGCCAGCAGCTTGGCGACAGGGCTCTCCTACAATGAGCAGTTCTTC. It encodes CASSLATGLSYNEQFF.

V and J are TRBV11-2 and TRBJ2-2; D perhaps matches TRBD2 (6 bases). Deletions cut 3 bases from V and 6 bases from J, with 14 bases between. This CDR3 spans 15 amino acids. In germline, CDR1 is SGHAT, CDR2 FQNNGV. The CDR3 DNA follows: TGTGCCAGCAGCTTGTCTAGGGACTCGGCCGGGGAGCTGTTTTTT. Its translation: CASSLSRDSAGELFF.

The CDR3 DNA reads as TGCGCCAGCAGCTTGGTTGGTGGAAACACCATATATTTT. It translates to CASSLVGGNTIYF. The chain combines TRBV5-1 with TRBJ1-3, with D hard to call. V lost 0 bases and J 3 bases, leaving 4 bases between the germline ends. Per the germline V gene, CDR1 is SGHRS and CDR2 is YFSETQ. This CDR3 spans 13 amino acids.

V is TRBV27 and J is TRBJ2-7; no definite D call. The length of the CDR3 is 16 residues. With 2 bases removed from V and 6 bases from J, the gap between germline ends came to 20 bases. Germline V lookup: CDR1 MNHEY, CDR2 SMNVEV (reference sequence). CDR3 amino acids: CASSLGSTRAAREQYF. As DNA, the CDR3 is TGTGCCAGCAGTTTAGGGTCAACAAGGGCGGCGCGCGAGCAGTACTTC.

This clone was counted once. This rearrangement joins TRBV12-3 or TRBV12-4 to TRBJ1-1; no firm D call. This CDR3 has 12 amino acids. Trimming took off 3 bases at V and 8 bases at J, with 10 bases between the two ends. The CDR3 protein is CASSFAATEAFF. In nucleotides, the CDR3 is TGTGCCAGCAGTTTTGCTGCGACAGAAGCTTTCTTT.

This CDR3 reads CASSFSGTGELFF. In DNA, the CDR3 is TGTGCCAGCAGTTTCTCCGGCACCGGGGAGCTGTTTTTT. V usage is TRBV6-5 and J usage is TRBJ2-2; D remains unclear. This CDR3 is built from 13 residues. V lost 4 bases and J lost 4, with 7 bases in between. Germline V gives CDR1 MNHEY, CDR2 SVGAGI.

The chain recombines TRBV5-6 with TRBJ1-1, with 7 nucleotides matching TRBD1. Germline CDR1 SGHDT, CDR2 YYEEEE. This CDR3 spans 15 amino acids. Trimming removed 3 bases from V and 2 bases from J; junction bases left unmatched: 7. The chain's CDR3 is CASSSYRGLNTEAFF. The CDR3 nucleotides are TGTGCCAGCAGCTCTTACAGGGGCCTCAACACTGAAGCTTTCTTT.

The rearrangement uses TRBV5-1 and TRBJ2-3; 9 nucleotides agree with TRBD2. The V and J ends lost 1 base and 3 bases, in that order; junction bases with no gene match: 6. There are 16 residues in the CDR3. Germline assignment: CDR1 SGHRS and CDR2 YFSETQ. Written as DNA, the CDR3 is TGCGCCAGCAGCTTGACGACTAGCGGACGGACAGATACGCAGTATTTT. Encoded protein: CASSLTTSGRTDTQYF.

The table lists this clone with a count of one. V and J are TRBV7-9 and TRBJ1-2, with a possible D match to TRBD1 (6 bases). Between the trimmed V and J ends, which lost 6 bases and 5 bases, there was a span of 22 bases. Germline CDR1 and CDR2: SEHNR and FQNEAQ (reference sequence). There are 16 residues in the CDR3. CDR3 region: CASSPKEGERPYGYTF. As DNA, the CDR3 is TGTGCCAGCAGTCCTAAGGAGGGGGAGCGGCCATATGGCTACACCTTC.

In its sample, this clone was seen once. The gene calls are TRBV9 and TRBJ2-3; 9 nucleotides align to TRBD1. The V gene end was trimmed by 7 bases and the J gene end by 3 bases; junction bases not matched to a gene: 6. The CDR3 length is 14 residues. The V gene's germline CDR1 is SGDLS and CDR2 YYNGEE. The CDR3 spells CASGTGWGTDTQYF. CDR3 bases: TGTGCCAGCGGGACAGGGTGGGGTACAGATACGCAGTATTTT.

V gene TRBV6-5 combines with J gene TRBJ1-5; D may be TRBD1 (6 bases). Trimming left V 6 bases short and J 2 bases short, with 11 bases between. The length of the CDR3 is 14 residues. Germline V lookup: CDR1 MNHEY, CDR2 SVGAGI. DNA of the CDR3: TGTGCCAGCAGGGGACACTCTGGCAATCAGCCCCAGCATTTT. The encoded protein is CASRGHSGNQPQHF.

This clone was observed a single time. J is TRBJ1-1 and V is TRBV18; unclear D gene. V dropped 4 bases and J dropped 3 bases, with 12 bases sitting between them. Germline CDR1 is KGHSH and CDR2 is LQKENI. The CDR3 spans 14 residues. For the CDR3, the DNA is TGTGCCAGCTCACTCAACGACCGCCACACTGAAGCTTTCTTT. Its translation: CASSLNDRHTEAFF.

The J gene is TRBJ1-1, the V gene TRBV7-9; D remains unclear. The CDR3 is 14 amino acids. Germline lookup yields CDR1 SEHNR and CDR2 FQNEAQ (reference sequence). V was trimmed by 5 bases and J by 6 bases, leaving 16 bases between them. The CDR3 here is CASSPASIRSEAFF. CDR3 in DNA: TGTGCCAGCAGCCCCGCCTCGATTCGGTCTGAAGCTTTCTTT.

The chain couples TRBV10-3 to TRBJ1-5, with D hard to call. In germline, CDR1 is ENHRY, CDR2 SYGVKD. The CDR3 is 16 residues long. V lost 10 bases, J lost 0 bases, and 19 bases lay in between. CDR3 residues: CATKGRILDSNQPQHF. In nucleotides, the CDR3 is TGTGCCACGAAAGGACGGATTCTGGATAGCAATCAGCCCCAGCATTTT.

The chain has TRBV15 and TRBJ2-5, with D perhaps matching TRBD1 (6 bases). CDR1 is LNHNV, CDR2 YYDKDF, per germline (reference sequence). V lost 1 base and J lost 3, with 12 bases in between. The CDR3 consists of 15 residues. The CDR3 region has the DNA TGTGCCACCAGCAGAGTGGCAGGGGATGAAGAGACCCAGTACTTC. This codes for CATSRVAGDEETQYF.

This rearrangement joins TRBV2 to TRBJ2-1; D call uncertain. The germline V gene has CDR1 SNHLY and CDR2 FYNNEI. The CDR3 is 12 residues long. The V and J ends lost 10 bases and 13 bases respectively, with 20 bases between them. The CDR3 DNA sequence: TGTGCCACCCCGATCGAGTCTGGGGTCCAGTTCTTC. Encoded protein: CATPIESGVQFF.